The TCR beta chain described here comes from a study of regulatory T cells in long-lasting Graves disease (dated by TCRdb to about 2021). Looking at the study overall: Persistent Graves' disease meant more than 5 years of antithyroid drug treatment with TSH receptor autoantibodies that stayed positive. Persistent Graves' disease patients were compared with newly diagnosed Graves' disease patients by peripheral blood TCR sequencing and RNA sequencing. The study took place in China and was registered as a clinical trial. A total of roughly 35 samples underwent TCR sequencing: approximately 13 from persistent and about 20 from newly diagnosed Graves' disease patients. In the clinical cohort, patients with persistent Graves' disease had used antithyroid drugs for an average of about 10.3 years. Broad study findings and their caveats: Persistent patients shared more public clonotypes among themselves (around 3,000) than newly diagnosed patients did (approximately 900). Persistent disease showed preferential use of TRBV28, TRBJ1-2 and TRBJ2-5, whereas newly diagnosed disease favored TRBV20-1 and TRBJ2-1. As a limitation, the authors acknowledged that the small sample size may reduce accuracy. Sequencing and analysis were limited to the TCR beta chain. Because the primary lesion, thyroid tissue, could not be accessed, the study looked at peripheral blood alone. Compared with newly diagnosed patients, patients with persistent Graves' disease had lower TCR Shannon entropy and fewer highly expanded clones, which suggests clonal expansion.

The sample's time point label is to be understood as: persistent/refractory GD, antithyroid drugs over 5 years with positive TRAb. For both TCR sequencing and RNA sequencing, RNA was extracted from PBMCs in TRIzol. The diagnosis of Graves' disease was made according to American Thyroid Association guidelines. Recruitment of patients was carried out at an endocrinology department in Xi'an, China. Each patient gave approximately 10 milliliters of peripheral blood, collected in an EDTA anticoagulant tube. Ficoll Paque Plus density gradient separation was used to isolate PBMCs, and no further T cell sorting was performed. An Agilent 2100 Bioanalyzer and agarose gel were used to assess RNA quality, and a NanoDrop 2000 was used to measure RNA concentration. Libraries were prepared through multiplex PCR. Data came from an Illumina HiSeq 4000. TCR beta libraries were built with iRepertoire HTBI primers and Arm-PCR amplification of CDR3 regions. Before sequencing, the PCR products underwent gel purification. As for the original processing: Gene usage analysis of CDR3 amino acid clonotypes relied on the approximately 60 TRBV and around 13 TRBJ segments identified across samples. COPE and FqMerger were used to merge the filtered high-quality paired reads into contigs. BLAST was used to align contigs to IMGT TRBV, TRBD and TRBJ reference genes, with CDR3 defined following IMGT. Any clonotype with a frequency above 0.1% was counted as a highly expanded clone. Shannon entropy served as the measure of repertoire diversity, while the Gini coefficient captured V-J evenness. A clonotype found in more than one individual was treated as public. TCRdb passed the public sequencing reads through fastp at Q25 and MiXCR, retaining productive beta sequences. Rows merge per CDR3 protein into single entries with the most common DNA and genes. The V and J calls shown here were made by TCRdb, not taken from the authors' results. Across this sample there are around 400,000 distinct CDR3 sequences, with roughly 25% seen only once. Of the sample, around a quarter falls within the top ten clones.

Concerning this clonotype itself: Its antigen is currently not known. A much larger clone lies a single base off, so this may be a read error.

CDR1 and CDR2 are drawn from the germline V gene (reference sequence): DFQATT, SNEGSKA. The CDR3 starts with the cysteine, ends with the phenylalanine, and has 12 residues. The only DNA kept is the CDR3, 36 bases in frame from the first base. The chain couples TRBV20-1 to TRBJ2-2; the D gene could be TRBD1 or TRBD2, each one agreeing over 5 bases. This sequence was found in a woman in her 40s with Graves disease. Donor details come from another sample of the same person, matched by shared clones. The material was peripheral blood mononuclear cells (PBMCs), obtained when the disease was refractory, from a patient treated with antithyroid drugs. The CDR3 region: CSASRWDGELIF. In nucleotides, the sequence is TGCAGTGCTAGTAGGTGGGACGGGGAGCTGATTTTT.